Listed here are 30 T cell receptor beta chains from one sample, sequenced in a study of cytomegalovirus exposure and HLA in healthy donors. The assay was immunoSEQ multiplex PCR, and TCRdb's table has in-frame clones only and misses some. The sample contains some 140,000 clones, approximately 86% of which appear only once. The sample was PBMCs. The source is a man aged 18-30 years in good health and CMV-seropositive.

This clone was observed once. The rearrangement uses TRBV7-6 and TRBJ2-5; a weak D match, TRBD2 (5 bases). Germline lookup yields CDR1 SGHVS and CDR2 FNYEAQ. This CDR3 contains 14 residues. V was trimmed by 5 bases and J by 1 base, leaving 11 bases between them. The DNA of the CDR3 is TGTGCCAGCAGCCGCCGAGCGGTCCAAGAGACCCAGTACTTC. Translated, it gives CASSRRAVQETQYF.

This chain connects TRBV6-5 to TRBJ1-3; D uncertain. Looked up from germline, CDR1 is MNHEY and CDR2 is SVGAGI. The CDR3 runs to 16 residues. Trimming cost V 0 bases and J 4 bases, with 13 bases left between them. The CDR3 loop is CASSYSRGRAGNTIYF. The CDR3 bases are TGTGCCAGCAGTTACTCCCGGGGTCGGGCAGGAAACACCATATATTTT.

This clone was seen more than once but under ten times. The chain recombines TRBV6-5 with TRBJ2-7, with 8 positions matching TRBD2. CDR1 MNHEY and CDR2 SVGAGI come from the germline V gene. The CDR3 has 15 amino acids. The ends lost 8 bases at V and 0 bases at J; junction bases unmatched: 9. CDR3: CASGERGISSYEQYF. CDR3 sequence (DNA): TGTGCCAGCGGGGAGCGGGGGATAAGCTCCTACGAGCAGTACTTC.

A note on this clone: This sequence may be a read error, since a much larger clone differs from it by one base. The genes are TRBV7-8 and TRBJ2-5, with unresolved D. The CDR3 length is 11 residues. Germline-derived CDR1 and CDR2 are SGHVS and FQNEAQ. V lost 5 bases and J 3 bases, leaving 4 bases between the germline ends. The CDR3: CASSPKETQYF. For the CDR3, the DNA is TGTGCCAGCAGCCCCAAAGAGACCCAGTACTTC.

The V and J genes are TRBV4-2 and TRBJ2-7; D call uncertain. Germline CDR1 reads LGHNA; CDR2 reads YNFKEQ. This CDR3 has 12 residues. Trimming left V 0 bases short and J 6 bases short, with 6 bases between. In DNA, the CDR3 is TGTGCCAGCAGCCAAGACCGGGTCGAGCAGTACTTC. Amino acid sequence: CASSQDRVEQYF.

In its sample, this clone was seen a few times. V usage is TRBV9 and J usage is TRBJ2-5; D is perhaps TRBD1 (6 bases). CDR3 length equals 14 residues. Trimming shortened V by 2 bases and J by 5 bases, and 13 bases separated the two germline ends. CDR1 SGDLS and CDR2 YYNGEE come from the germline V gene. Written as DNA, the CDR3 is TGTGCCAGCAGCGTCGACCAGGGGCACGAGACCCAGTACTTC. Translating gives CASSVDQGHETQYF.

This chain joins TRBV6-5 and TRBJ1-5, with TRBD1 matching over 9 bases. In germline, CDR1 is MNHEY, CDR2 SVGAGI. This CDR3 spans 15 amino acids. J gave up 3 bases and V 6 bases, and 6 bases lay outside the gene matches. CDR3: CASSTGTGNNQPQHF. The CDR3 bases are TGTGCCAGCAGCACCGGGACAGGGAACAATCAGCCCCAGCATTTT.

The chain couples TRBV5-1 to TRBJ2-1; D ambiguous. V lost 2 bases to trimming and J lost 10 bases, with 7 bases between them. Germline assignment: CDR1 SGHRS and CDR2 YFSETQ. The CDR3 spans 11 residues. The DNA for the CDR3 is TGCGCCAGCAGCTTCGACGGGGAGCAGTTCTTC. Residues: CASSFDGEQFF.

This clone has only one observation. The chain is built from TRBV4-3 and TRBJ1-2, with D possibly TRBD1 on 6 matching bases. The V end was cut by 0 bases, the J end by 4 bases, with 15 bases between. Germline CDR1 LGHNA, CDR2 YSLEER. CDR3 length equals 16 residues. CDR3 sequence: CASSQDRGARGYGYTF. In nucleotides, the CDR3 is TGCGCCAGCAGCCAAGATCGGGGGGCGAGGGGCTATGGCTACACCTTC.

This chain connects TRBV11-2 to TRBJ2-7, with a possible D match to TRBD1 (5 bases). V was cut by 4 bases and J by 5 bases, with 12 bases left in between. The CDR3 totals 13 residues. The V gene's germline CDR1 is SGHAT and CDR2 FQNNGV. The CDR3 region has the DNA TGTGCCAGCAGCTGGGTCACAGGTGACGAGCAGTACTTC. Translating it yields CASSWVTGDEQYF.

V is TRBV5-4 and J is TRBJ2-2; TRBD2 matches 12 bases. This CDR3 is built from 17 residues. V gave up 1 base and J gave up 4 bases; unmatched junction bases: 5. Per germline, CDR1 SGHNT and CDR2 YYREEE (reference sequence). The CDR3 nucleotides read TGTGCCAGCAGCTTGCATCAACTAGCGGGAGGCACCGGGGAGCTGTTTTTT. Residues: CASSLHQLAGGTGELFF.

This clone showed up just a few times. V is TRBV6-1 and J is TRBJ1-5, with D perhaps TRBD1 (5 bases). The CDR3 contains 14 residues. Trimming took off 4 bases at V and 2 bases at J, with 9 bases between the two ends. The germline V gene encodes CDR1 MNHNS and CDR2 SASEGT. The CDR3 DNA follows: TGTGCCAGCAGTGGGGGAGGGGGCAATCAGCCCCAGCATTTT. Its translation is CASSGGGGNQPQHF.

The CDR3 coding sequence is TGTGCCAGCTCACCACAGGGCGGCGCGGGAGAAGAGACCCAGTACTTC. Encoded protein: CASSPQGGAGEETQYF. This rearrangement joins TRBV18 to TRBJ2-5; 7 bases align to TRBD2. This CDR3 spans 16 amino acids. Germline CDR1 KGHSH, CDR2 LQKENI. The J segment lost 3 bases and the V segment lost 1 base, leaving 8 bases of the junction unmatched.

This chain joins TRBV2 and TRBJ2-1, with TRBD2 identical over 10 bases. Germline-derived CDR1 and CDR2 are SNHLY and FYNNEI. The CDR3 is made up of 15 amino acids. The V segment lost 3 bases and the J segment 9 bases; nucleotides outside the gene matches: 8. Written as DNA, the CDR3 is TGTGCCAGCAGTGATTGGCTAGCGGGAGTCGGTGAGCAGTTCTTC. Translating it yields CASSDWLAGVGEQFF.

The CDR3 DNA reads as TGTGCCAGCAGTCCCCAGGGCGATGAGCAGTTCTTC. This translates into CASSPQGDEQFF. The V call is TRBV6-5, the J call TRBJ2-1; a possible D gene is TRBD1 (5 bases). Trimming took 5 bases from V and 8 from J, leaving 10 bases between them. CDR1 is MNHEY, CDR2 SVGAGI, per germline. The CDR3 consists of 12 residues.

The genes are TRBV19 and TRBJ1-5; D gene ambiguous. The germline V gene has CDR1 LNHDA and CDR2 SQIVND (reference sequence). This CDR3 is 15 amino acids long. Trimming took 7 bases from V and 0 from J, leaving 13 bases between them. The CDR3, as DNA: TGTGCCAGTAATTATGCGGCTAATAGCAATCAGCCCCAGCATTTT. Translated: CASNYAANSNQPQHF.

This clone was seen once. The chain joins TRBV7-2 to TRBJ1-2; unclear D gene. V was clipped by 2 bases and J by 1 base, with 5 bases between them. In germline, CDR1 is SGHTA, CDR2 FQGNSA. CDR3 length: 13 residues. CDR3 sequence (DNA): TGTGCCAGCAGCTTATTAAATAACTATGGCTACACCTTC. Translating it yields CASSLLNNYGYTF.

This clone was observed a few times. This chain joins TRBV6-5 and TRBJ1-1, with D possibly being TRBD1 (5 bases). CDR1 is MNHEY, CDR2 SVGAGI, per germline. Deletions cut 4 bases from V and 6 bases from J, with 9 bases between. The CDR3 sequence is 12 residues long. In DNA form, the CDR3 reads TGTGCCAGCAGTTTCGGGACTTCTGAAGCTTTCTTT. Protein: CASSFGTSEAFF.

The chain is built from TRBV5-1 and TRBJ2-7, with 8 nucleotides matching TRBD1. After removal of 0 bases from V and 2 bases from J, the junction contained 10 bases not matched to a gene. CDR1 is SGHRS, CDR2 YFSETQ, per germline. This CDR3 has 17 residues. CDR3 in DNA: TGCGCCAGCAGCTTGGGACAGGGGCTTGGGATTACCTACGAGCAGTACTTC. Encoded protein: CASSLGQGLGITYEQYF.

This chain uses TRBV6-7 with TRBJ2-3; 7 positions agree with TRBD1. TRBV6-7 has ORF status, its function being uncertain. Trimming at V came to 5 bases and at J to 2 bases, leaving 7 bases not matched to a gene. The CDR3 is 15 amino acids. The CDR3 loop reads CASSPTGNYTDTQYF. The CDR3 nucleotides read TGTGCCAGCAGTCCGACAGGGAACTACACAGATACGCAGTATTTT.

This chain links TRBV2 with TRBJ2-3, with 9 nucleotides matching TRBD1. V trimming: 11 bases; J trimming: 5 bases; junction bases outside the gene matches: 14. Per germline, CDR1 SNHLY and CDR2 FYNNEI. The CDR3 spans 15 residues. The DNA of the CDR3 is TGTGCCGGAATGCCACAGGGGGCGAGGGGAGATACGCAGTATTTT. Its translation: CAGMPQGARGDTQYF.

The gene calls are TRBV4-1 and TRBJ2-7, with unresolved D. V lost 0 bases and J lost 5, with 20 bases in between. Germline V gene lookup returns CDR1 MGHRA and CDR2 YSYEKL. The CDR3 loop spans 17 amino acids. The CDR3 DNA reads TGCGCCAGCAGCCAAGATATGGAACTTGTCCTGGCGGACGAGCAGTACTTC. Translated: CASSQDMELVLADEQYF.

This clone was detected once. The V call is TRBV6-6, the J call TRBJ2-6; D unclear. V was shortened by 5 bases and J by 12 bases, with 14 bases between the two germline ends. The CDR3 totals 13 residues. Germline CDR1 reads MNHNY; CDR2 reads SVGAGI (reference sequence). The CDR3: CASSPTSLGVLTF. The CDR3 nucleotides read TGTGCCAGCAGTCCGACATCATTAGGCGTCCTGACTTTC.

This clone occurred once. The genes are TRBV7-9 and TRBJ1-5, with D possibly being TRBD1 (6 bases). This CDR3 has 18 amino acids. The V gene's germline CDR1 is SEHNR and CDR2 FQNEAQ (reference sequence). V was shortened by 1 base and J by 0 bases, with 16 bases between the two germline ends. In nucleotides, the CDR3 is TGTGCCAGCAGCTTAGACGGGCCGACAGGAGGTAGCAATCAGCCCCAGCATTTT. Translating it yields CASSLDGPTGGSNQPQHF.

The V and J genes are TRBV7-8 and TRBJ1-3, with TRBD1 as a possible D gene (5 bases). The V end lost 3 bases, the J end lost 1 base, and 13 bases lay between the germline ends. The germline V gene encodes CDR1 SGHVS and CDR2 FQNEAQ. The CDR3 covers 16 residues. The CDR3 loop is CASSLEGIRSGNTIYF. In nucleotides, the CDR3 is TGTGCCAGCAGCTTGGAGGGGATTCGTTCTGGAAACACCATATATTTT. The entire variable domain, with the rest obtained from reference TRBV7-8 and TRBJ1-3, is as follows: GAGVSQSPRYKVAKRGQDVALRCDPISGHVSLFWYQQALGQGPEFLTYFQNEAQLDKSGLPSDRFFAERPEGSVSTLKIQRTQQEDSAVYLCASSLEGIRSGNTIYFGEGSWLTVV.

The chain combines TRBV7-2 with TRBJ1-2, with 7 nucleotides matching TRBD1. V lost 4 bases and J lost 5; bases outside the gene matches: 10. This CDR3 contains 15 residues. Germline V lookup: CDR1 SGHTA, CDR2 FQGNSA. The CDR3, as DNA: TGTGCCAGCAGCTCCGTCAGGACAGGACCATATGGCTACACCTTC. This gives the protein CASSSVRTGPYGYTF.

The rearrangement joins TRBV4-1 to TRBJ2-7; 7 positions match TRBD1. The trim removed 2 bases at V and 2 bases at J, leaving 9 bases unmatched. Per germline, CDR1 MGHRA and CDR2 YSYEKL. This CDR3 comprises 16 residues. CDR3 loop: CASSQFGTAPTYEQYF. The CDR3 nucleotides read TGCGCCAGCAGCCAATTCGGGACAGCCCCGACCTACGAGCAGTACTTC.

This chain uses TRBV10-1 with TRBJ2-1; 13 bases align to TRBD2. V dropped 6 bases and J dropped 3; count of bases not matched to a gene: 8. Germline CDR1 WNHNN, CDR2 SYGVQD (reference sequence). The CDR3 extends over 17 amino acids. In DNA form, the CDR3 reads TGCGCCAGCAGGGGGACTAGCGGGATCGATTTCTACAATGAGCAGTTCTTC. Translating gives CASRGTSGIDFYNEQFF.

The chain's CDR3 is CASSSGTGNTGELFF. DNA of the CDR3: TGCGCCAGCAGCTCCGGGACAGGGAACACCGGGGAGCTGTTTTTT. V usage is TRBV5-1 and J usage is TRBJ2-2, with TRBD1 matching over 8 bases. Trimming took 3 bases from V and 1 from J; bases not matched to a gene: 2. The germline gives CDR1 SGHRS, CDR2 YFSETQ. The CDR3 has 15 residues.

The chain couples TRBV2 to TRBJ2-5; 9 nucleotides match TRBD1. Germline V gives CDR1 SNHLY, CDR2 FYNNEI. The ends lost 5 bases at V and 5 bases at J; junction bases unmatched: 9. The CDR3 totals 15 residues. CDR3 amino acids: CASSSRDRVRETQYF. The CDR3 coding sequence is TGTGCCAGCAGTTCAAGGGACAGGGTTCGGGAGACCCAGTACTTC.